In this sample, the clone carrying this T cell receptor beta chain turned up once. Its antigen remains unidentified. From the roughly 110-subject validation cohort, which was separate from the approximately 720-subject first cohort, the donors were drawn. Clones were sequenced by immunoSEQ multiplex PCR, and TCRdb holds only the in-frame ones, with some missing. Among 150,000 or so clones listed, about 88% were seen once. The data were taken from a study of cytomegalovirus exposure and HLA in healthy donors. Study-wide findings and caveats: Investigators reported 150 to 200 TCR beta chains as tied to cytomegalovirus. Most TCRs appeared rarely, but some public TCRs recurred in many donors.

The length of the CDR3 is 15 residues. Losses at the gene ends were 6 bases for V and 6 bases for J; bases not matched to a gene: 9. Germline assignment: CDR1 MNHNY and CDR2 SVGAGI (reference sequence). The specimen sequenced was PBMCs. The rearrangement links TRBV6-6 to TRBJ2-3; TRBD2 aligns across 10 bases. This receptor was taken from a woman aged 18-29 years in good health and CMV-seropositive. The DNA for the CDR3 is TGTGCCAGCAGGAAAAGCGGGGGGGCCATTGATACGCAGTATTTT. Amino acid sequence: CASRKSGGAIDTQYF.